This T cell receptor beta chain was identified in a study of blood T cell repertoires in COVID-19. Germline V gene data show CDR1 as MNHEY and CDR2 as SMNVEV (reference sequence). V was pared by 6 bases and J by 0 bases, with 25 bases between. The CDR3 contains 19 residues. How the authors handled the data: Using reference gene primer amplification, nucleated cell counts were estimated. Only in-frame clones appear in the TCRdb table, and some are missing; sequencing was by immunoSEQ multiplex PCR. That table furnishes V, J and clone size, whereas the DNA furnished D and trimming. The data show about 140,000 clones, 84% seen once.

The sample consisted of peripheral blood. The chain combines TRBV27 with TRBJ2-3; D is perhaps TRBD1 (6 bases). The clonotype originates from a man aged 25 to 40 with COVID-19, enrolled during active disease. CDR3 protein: CASSRNRASWGPSTDTQYF. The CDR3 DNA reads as TGTGCCAGCAGCCGAAACCGGGCTTCGTGGGGGCCTAGCACAGATACGCAGTATTTT.